Below, one TCR beta chain is given with its context. The antigen is undetermined. UMI labels and 5' RACE were used to prepare the TRB cDNA libraries. TCRdb re-called the 5' RACE reads and gives one entry per CDR3 protein, without DNA. The sample includes tens of thousands of distinct CDR3 sequences. This entry belongs to a study of CXCR3-negative and CXCR3-positive naive CD8 T cells. In the study overall: Overall TRB read output was around 140 million, and each library contained about 1.5 +/- 0.3 million reads.

The study sorted every CD8+ T cell subset in triplicate at 250,000 to 300,000 cells each. CDR3 length equals 15 residues. CDR1 is DFQATT, CDR2 SNEGSKA, per germline (reference sequence). Study conclusions and caveats: High diversity, comparable across both naive subsets, contrasted with much lower diversity in memory CD8+ cells.

The sequenced material came from naive CXCR3- CD8+ T cells from blood. Subset reported: CD45RO-CCR7+CD27+CD95- naive CD8+ T cells lacking CXCR3 (TNR3-). This receptor was obtained from a human donor in good health. Some clones in this sample may be carry-over from other donors' samples. The rearrangement links TRBV20-1 to TRBJ2-7; TCRdb's D call, TRBD1, is unchecked because there is no DNA. The CDR3 region is CSARDYRGAPYEQYF.